Listed below are T cell receptor beta chains from one sample, sequenced in a study of blood T cell repertoires in COVID-19. TCRdb keeps only in-frame clones here, not all; method: immunoSEQ multiplex PCR. The sample lists 150,000 or so clones; 90% were seen once. Sequenced input: peripheral blood. All receptors come from a man aged 55 to 69 with active or convalescent COVID-19. The CDR3 runs from the conserved cysteine through the conserved F or W. D genes are given only for firm matches. Clone size is shown for a subset of rows, as once, few, many or a class of expanded clone.

TRBJ2-5 | . | . | TRBV5-5 | TGTGCCAGCAGCTTGGTAGGGGGAGAAGAGACCCAGTACTTC | CASSLVGGEETQYF
TRBJ1-1 | . | . | TRBV3-1/TRBV3-2 | TGTGCCAGCAGCCAAGCGGGTATGGGAGGCACTGAAGCTTTCTTT | CASSQAGMGGTEAFF
TRBJ2-3 | . | . | TRBV6-5 | TGTGCCAGCAGCATGGCGGGCACAGATACGCAGTATTTT | CASSMAGTDTQYF
TRBJ1-5 | . | TRBD1 | TRBV28 | TGTGCCAGCAGTCCCACTCTGGGACAGGGACGCCAGCCCCAGCATTTT | CASSPTLGQGRQPQHF
TRBJ1-2 | . | . | TRBV29-1 | TGCAGCGTTTTCTACTTTAACTATGGCTACACCTTC | CSVFYFNYGYTF
TRBJ2-1 | . | TRBD2 | TRBV5-1 | TGCGCCAGCAGCTACAAACGAATGCCTGCGGGGGGGCCAACAGATGAGCAGTTCTTC | CASSYKRMPAGGPTDEQFF
TRBJ2-7 | . | TRBD1 | TRBV19 | TGTGCCAGTAGTACCGGACAGGTTACCCACGAGCAGTACTTC | CASSTGQVTHEQYF
TRBJ2-1 | . | TRBD2 | TRBV11-3 | TGTGCCAGCAGCTTAGGTCTAGCGGGAACACCCTCCTACAATGAGCAGTTCTTC | CASSLGLAGTPSYNEQFF
TRBJ1-3 | . | . | TRBV19 | TGTGCCAGTAGTACAAGACAGCGCTCTGGAAACACCATATATTTT | CASSTRQRSGNTIYF
TRBJ2-5 | once | TRBD2 | TRBV2 | TGTGCCAGCTTTCAGTCGGGACTAGCGGGGACAACCCAGTACTTC | CASFQSGLAGTTQYF
TRBJ2-7 | . | . | TRBV19 | TGTGCCAGTAGTATAGGTGGCAGGGTCCACGAGCAGTACTTC | CASSIGGRVHEQYF
TRBJ2-5 | . | TRBD1 | TRBV2 | TGTGCCAGCAGTCAACAGGGGGTGGGGGAGACCCAGTACTTC | CASSQQGVGETQYF
TRBJ1-4 | . | TRBD1 | TRBV24-1 | TGTGCCACCAGAGGGACAGGGGGCTTTTGGGATGAAAAACTGTTTTTT | CATRGTGGFWDEKLFF
TRBJ1-2 | once | TRBD1 | TRBV5-8 | TGTGCCAGCAGCTTTCACACTCGACAGGGGCGGAGTGGCTACACCTTC | CASSFHTRQGRSGYTF
TRBJ2-1 | . | TRBD1 | TRBV7-9 | TGTGCCAGCATGGGGACAGGGAGATACAATGAGCAGTTCTTC | CASMGTGRYNEQFF
TRBJ1-4 | . | . | TRBV18 | TGTGCCAGCTCACCATTAGGAGGAGGAGCTAATGAAAAACTGTTTTTT | CASSPLGGGANEKLFF
TRBJ1-3 | . | . | TRBV4-1 | TGCGCCAGCAGCCACCCTTACAGAAGCTCTGGAAACACCATATATTTT | CASSHPYRSSGNTIYF
TRBJ1-1 | once | . | TRBV5-1 | TGCGCCAGCAGCTCGGACACGGCGAACACTGAAGCTTTCTTT | CASSSDTANTEAFF
TRBJ1-2 | . | TRBD1 | TRBV18 | TGTGCCAGCTCACCGTTGGACAGGGGCCACTATGGCTACACCTTC | CASSPLDRGHYGYTF
TRBJ2-7 | . | TRBD2 | TRBV18 | TGTGCCAGCTCACCTTTCTCCGGGACTAGCGGGAGAACCAGCGAGCAGTACTTC | CASSPFSGTSGRTSEQYF
TRBJ2-1 | . | TRBD1 | TRBV6-5 | TGTGCCAGCAGTCCTGCCGGGACAGGGGGCAATGAGCAGTTCTTC | CASSPAGTGGNEQFF
TRBJ2-1 | . | TRBD2 | TRBV6-5 | TGTGCCAGCAGCCCGACTAGCGGGGGGCAGTTCTTC | CASSPTSGGQFF
TRBJ2-2 | many | TRBD2 | TRBV7-6 | TGTGCCAGCAGCTTTAACGCGGGACTAGAATTCGTCGGGGAGCTGTTTTTT | CASSFNAGLEFVGELFF
TRBJ2-7 | . | . | TRBV4-1 | TGCGCCAGCAGCCAAGATTGGGCAGGAGGGTACGAGCAGTACTTC | CASSQDWAGGYEQYF
TRBJ1-3 | . | . | TRBV3-1/TRBV3-2 | TGTGCCAGCAGCCAAGGAATACAGGGCCTCTCTGGAAACACCATATATTTT | CASSQGIQGLSGNTIYF
TRBJ2-3 | few | TRBD2 | TRBV19 | TGTGCCAGTAGTATGTCGCTAGCGGGCACAGATACGCAGTATTTT | CASSMSLAGTDTQYF
TRBJ2-1 | . | . | TRBV7-9 | TGTGCCAGCAGCCCCCACGTCAGATCCTACAATGAGCAGTTCTTC | CASSPHVRSYNEQFF
TRBJ1-4 | . | TRBD1 | TRBV6-6 | TGTGCCAGCAGCACAGGGGGCGCTTTGGGTGAAAAACTGTTTTTT | CASSTGGALGEKLFF
TRBJ2-5 | . | TRBD1 | TRBV5-1 | TGCGCCAGCAGCACCGGGACAGCTCAAGAGACCCAGTACTTC | CASSTGTAQETQYF
TRBJ1-3 | . | TRBD1 | TRBV27 | TGTGCCAGCAGTTTCACGACAGGGGGAAACACCATATATTTT | CASSFTTGGNTIYF
TRBJ2-1 | . | . | TRBV24-1 | TGTGCCACCAGTGATCAGGGCTCCTACAATGAGCAGTTCTTC | CATSDQGSYNEQFF
TRBJ2-1 | . | . | TRBV7-7 | TGTGCCAGCAGCTTATCATTCGCGAGTTCCTACAATGAGCAGTTCTTC | CASSLSFASSYNEQFF
TRBJ2-3 | . | . | TRBV6-5 | TGTGCCAGCAGTTACTTGTCGTGGCCTAGCACAGATACGCAGTATTTT | CASSYLSWPSTDTQYF
TRBJ1-3 | . | TRBD1 | TRBV6-5 | TGTGCCACACACAGGGGGCCTAACACCATATATTTT | CATHRGPNTIYF
TRBJ1-5 | . | . | TRBV6-4 | TGTGCCAGCAGTGACTCGGGAGATAGCAATCAGCCCCAGCATTTT | CASSDSGDSNQPQHF
TRBJ2-1 | once | TRBD2 | TRBV5-8 | TGTGCCAGCAGCCAAATACTAGCGAGATACTACAATGAGCAGTTCTTC | CASSQILARYYNEQFF
TRBJ2-4 | . | TRBD1 | TRBV5-8 | TGTGCCAGCAGCTTGGAAACCGGGACAGGGCCCTTTTCCAAAAACATTCAGTACTTC | CASSLETGTGPFSKNIQYF